Listed here are 31 T cell receptor beta chains from one sample, sequenced in a study of HIV-infected patients and healthy controls. Alpha and beta constant-region primers primed reverse transcription of around 0.5 ug RNA. Separate chain-specific third strand synthesis with multiplexing indices produced the alpha and beta libraries. TCRdb passed the 5' RACE reads through MiXCR, listing each CDR3 protein once. The sample lists roughly 9,400 distinct CDR3 sequences; 8.7% were seen once. Antiretroviral therapy had run roughly three months, about 14 weeks, before follow-up blood collection. All unsorted peripheral T cells were captured because whole blood was used without fractionation. This specimen consisted of blood, obtained during antiretroviral therapy. The source of these receptors is an adult with HIV infection.

This clonotype was seen only a few times. V is TRBV7-9 and J is TRBJ2-3; no firm D call. The CDR3 contains 16 residues. Germline V gene sequence: CDR1 SEHNR, CDR2 FQNEAQ (reference sequence). V gave up 3 bases and J gave up 5 bases, with 18 bases separating them. The CDR3: CASSLSLRQLVDTQYF. In DNA, the CDR3 is TGTGCCAGCAGCTTGTCACTTCGGCAGCTCGTAGATACGCAGTATTTT.

In its sample, this clonotype ranks as medium-sized. This chain joins TRBV29-1 and TRBJ1-1; D is unresolved. Germline-derived CDR1 and CDR2 are SQVTM and ANQGSEA. Trimming left V 7 bases short and J 2 bases short, with 5 bases between. This CDR3 region has 10 residues. Written as DNA, the CDR3 is TGCAGCGGAGTCAACACTGAAGCTTTCTTT. Encoded protein: CSGVNTEAFF. The full variable domain, completed using reference TRBV29-1 and TRBJ1-1, is SAVISQKPSRDICQRGTSLTIQCQVDSQVTMMFWYRQQPGQSLTLIATANQGSEATYESGFVIDKFPISRPNLTFSTLTVSNMSPEDSSIYLCSGVNTEAFFGQGTRLTVV.

V usage is TRBV27 and J usage is TRBJ2-1, with 7 nucleotides matching TRBD2. Trimming cost V 2 bases and J 10 bases; bases outside gene matches: 11. This CDR3 is built from 15 residues. The germline gives CDR1 MNHEY, CDR2 SMNVEV (reference sequence). This CDR3 is CASSLGLAEAGEQFF. CDR3 in DNA: TGTGCCAGCAGTTTAGGCCTAGCGGAAGCGGGGGAGCAGTTCTTC.

This clonotype was recorded many times. The CDR3 spells CASSRAGANVLTF. CDR3 bases: TGTGCCAGCAGTAGAGCTGGGGCCAACGTCCTGACTTTC. The gene calls are TRBV12-3 or TRBV12-4 and TRBJ2-6; no reliable D call. V gave up 5 bases and J gave up 2 bases, with 4 bases separating them. The CDR3 covers 13 residues.

This clonotype is categorized as medium-sized. This chain joins TRBV3-1 and TRBJ1-2; D unclear. This CDR3 is built from 11 residues. The V end was cut by 6 bases, the J end by 9 bases, with 11 bases between. The germline V gene encodes CDR1 LGHDT and CDR2 YNNKEL (reference sequence). The CDR3 DNA sequence: TGTGCCAGCAGTCTGGTCGGGCGCTACACCTTC. This encodes CASSLVGRYTF.

This clonotype was recorded at least ten times. The V call is TRBV30, the J call TRBJ1-6; D remains ambiguous. CDR1 is GTSNPN and CDR2 is SVGIG in the germline V gene (reference sequence). The ends were cut back, 0 bases at V and 11 bases at J, with 8 bases in the middle. CDR3 size: 12 residues. In nucleotides, the CDR3 is TGTGCCTGGAGTGTAGGAAGGGCACCCCTCCACTTT. It codes for CAWSVGRAPLHF.

J is TRBJ2-5 and V is TRBV7-9; no clear D gene. The CDR3 extends over 15 amino acids. Deletions cut 5 bases from V and 3 bases from J, with 16 bases between. Per germline, CDR1 SEHNR and CDR2 FQNEAQ (reference sequence). The CDR3 region has the DNA TGTGCCAGCAGCCTTCGCGAACTGGAGAAAGAGACCCAGTACTTC. The encoded protein is CASSLRELEKETQYF.

By share, this clonotype counts as medium-sized. This sequence joins TRBV5-1 and TRBJ2-3, with 11 bases fitting TRBD2. This CDR3 contains 17 residues. In germline, CDR1 is SGHRS, CDR2 YFSETQ. The junction had 6 bases not matched to a gene; V was cut back by 0 bases and J by 3 bases. The CDR3, as DNA: TGCGCCAGCAGCTTGGTGGGTAGCGGGGGGGTTACAGATACGCAGTATTTT. It translates to CASSLVGSGGVTDTQYF. Full variable domain (outside the CDR3, taken from reference TRBV5-1 and TRBJ2-3): KAGVTQTPRYLIKTRGQQVTLSCSPISGHRSVSWYQQTPGQGLQFLFEYFSETQRNKGNFPGRFSGRQFSNSRSEMNVSTLELGDSALYLCASSLVGSGGVTDTQYFGPGTRLTVL.

This clonotype was observed at least ten times. The chain couples TRBV5-4 to TRBJ1-1; D ambiguous. The CDR3 is made up of 15 amino acids. The ends were cut back, 1 base at V and 1 base at J, with 11 bases in the middle. CDR1 and CDR2 (germline): SGHNT, YYREEE (reference sequence). The CDR3 protein is CASSLIGLKNTEAFF. The CDR3 DNA is TGTGCCAGCAGCTTGATAGGGCTGAAGAACACTGAAGCTTTCTTT. The variable domain in full, with the rest retrieved from reference TRBV5-4 and TRBJ1-1, is ETGVTQSPTHLIKTRGQQVTLRCSSQSGHNTVSWYQQALGQGPQFIFQYYREEENGRGNFPPRFSGLQFPNYSSELNVNALELDDSALYLCASSLIGLKNTEAFFGQGTRLTVV.

This clonotype was observed at least ten times. This chain joins TRBV28 and TRBJ1-3; TRBD1 matches 9 bases. The CDR3 extends over 15 amino acids. J lost 2 bases, V lost 6 bases, and 5 bases had no gene match. The germline gives CDR1 MDHEN, CDR2 SYDVKM. The CDR3 sequence: CASRNTGGAGNTIYF. CDR3 in DNA: TGTGCCAGCAGGAATACAGGGGGCGCTGGAAACACCATATATTTT. The entire variable domain, with the rest obtained from reference TRBV28 and TRBJ1-3, is as follows: DVKVTQSSRYLVKRTGEKVFLECVQDMDHENMFWYRQDPGLGLRLIYFSYDVKMKEKGDIPEGYSVSREKKERFSLILESASTNQTSMYLCASRNTGGAGNTIYFGEGSWLTVV.

This clonotype is categorized as medium-sized. The V call is TRBV20-1, the J call TRBJ2-5; 12 bases map to TRBD1. The CDR3 is 14 residues long. Germline trimming cut 2 bases from V and 5 bases from J; bases unmatched to any gene: 3. The germline V gene encodes CDR1 DFQATT and CDR2 SNEGSKA (reference sequence). The CDR3, as DNA: TGCAGTGCTAGACCGGGACAGGGGGCGGAGACCCAGTACTTC. The encoded protein is CSARPGQGAETQYF.

This clonotype appeared many times. The chain couples TRBV16 to TRBJ2-3; D perhaps matches TRBD1 (5 bases). CDR3 length equals 14 residues. The V gene lost 2 bases and the J gene lost 4 bases, with 10 bases spanning the gap. The germline CDR1 and CDR2 sequences are KGHSY and FQNENV. In nucleotides, the CDR3 is TGTGCCAGCAGCCAAACACAGGTGGCAGATACGCAGTATTTT. Its protein product is CASSQTQVADTQYF.

Note on this clonotype: Being one base from a much bigger clone, this may be a read error. J is TRBJ2-2 and V is TRBV18; D unresolved. This CDR3 comprises 14 residues. The germline gives CDR1 KGHSH, CDR2 LQKENI. V was clipped by 8 bases and J by 9 bases, with 19 bases between them. For the CDR3, the DNA is TGTGCCAGCATGAGTCCCGAGCGTACCAGGGAGCTGTTTTTT. It codes for CASMSPERTRELFF.

This chain connects TRBV7-9 to TRBJ2-3; possible D gene TRBD2, 6 bases. Trimming shortened V by 7 bases and J by 3 bases, and 14 bases separated the two germline ends. From germline, CDR1 is SEHNR and CDR2 FQNEAQ (reference sequence). The CDR3 spans 14 residues. DNA for the CDR3: TGTGCCAGCACCCACGGGGGTGGGACAGATACGCAGTATTTT. It translates to CASTHGGGTDTQYF.

The chain combines TRBV6-5 with TRBJ1-4; TRBD1 aligns across 7 bases. Trimming at V came to 6 bases and at J to 8 bases, leaving 15 bases not matched to a gene. Germline CDR1 MNHEY, CDR2 SVGAGI. This CDR3 spans 16 amino acids. In DNA form, the CDR3 reads TGTGCCAGCAGGCGGGACAGCGGATTCTCCGGGGAAAAACTGTTTTTT. Translating it yields CASRRDSGFSGEKLFF.

This clonotype appeared many times. V is TRBV25-1 and J is TRBJ1-6; D is undetermined. Germline V gene sequence: CDR1 MGHDK, CDR2 SYGVNS. The CDR3 covers 14 residues. Trimming left V 6 bases short and J 9 bases short, with 15 bases between. The CDR3 DNA reads as TGTGCCAGCAGAGGCACCGCCTGGGGTTCACCCCTCCACTTT. Its protein is CASRGTAWGSPLHF. Full variable domain (remainder filled in from reference TRBV25-1 and TRBJ1-6): EADIYQTPRYLVIGTGKKITLECSQTMGHDKMYWYQQDPGMELHLIHYSYGVNSTEKGDLSSESTVSRIRTEHFPLTLESARPSHTSQYLCASRGTAWGSPLHFGNGTRLTVT.

This clonotype was picked up many times. V gene TRBV6-5 combines with J gene TRBJ2-5; D unclear. The length of the CDR3 is 13 residues. Trimming removed 5 bases from V and 2 bases from J, with 9 bases in between. CDR1 is MNHEY, CDR2 SVGAGI, per germline. The CDR3 nucleotides are TGTGCCAGCAGTAGACGGAATCAAGAGACCCAGTACTTC. Translating it yields CASSRRNQETQYF.

This clonotype was picked up many times. This sequence joins TRBV12-3 or TRBV12-4 and TRBJ2-3, with D perhaps given as TRBD1 or TRBD2 (5 bases each). The CDR3 runs to 14 residues. V was trimmed by 5 bases and J by 5 bases, leaving 14 bases between them. DNA of the CDR3: TGTGCCAGCAGTACCGGGACCACCCAAGATACGCAGTATTTT. Protein: CASSTGTTQDTQYF.

This clonotype showed up many times. This rearrangement joins TRBV5-1 to TRBJ2-1; tentatively, D is TRBD2 (6 bases). Germline V gene lookup returns CDR1 SGHRS and CDR2 YFSETQ. The CDR3 contains 16 residues. Trimming removed 4 bases at V and 10 bases at J, with 24 bases between. CDR3 amino acids: CASSLSGTPASGEQFF. The CDR3 DNA reads as TGCGCCAGCAGCCTATCCGGGACTCCGGCCTCAGGAGAGCAGTTCTTC.

This clonotype has a handful of counts. This sequence joins TRBV11-2 and TRBJ2-1; 16 nucleotides line up with TRBD2. CDR1 SGHAT and CDR2 FQNNGV come from the germline V gene. The CDR3 covers 17 residues. With V trimmed by 4 bases and J by 4 bases, 4 bases remained unmatched. The CDR3 region is CASSYGTSGRAYNEQFF. The CDR3 nucleotides read TGTGCCAGCAGCTACGGGACTAGCGGGAGGGCATACAATGAGCAGTTCTTC.

This clonotype was observed at least ten times. The chain has TRBV7-6 and TRBJ2-7; D perhaps matches TRBD2 (6 bases). The CDR3 is made up of 14 amino acids. V lost 1 base and J 6 bases, leaving 13 bases between the germline ends. The germline gives CDR1 SGHVS, CDR2 FNYEAQ. The CDR3 DNA is TGTGCCAGCAGCTTAGTTGGATCCGGGAGCGAGCAGTACTTC. Translation gives CASSLVGSGSEQYF. Using reference TRBV7-6 and TRBJ2-7 for the parts outside the CDR3, the full variable domain is GAGVSQSPRYKVTKRGQDVALRCDPISGHVSLYWYRQALGQGPEFLTYFNYEAQQDKSGLPNDRFSAERPEGSISTLTIQRTEQRDSAMYRCASSLVGSGSEQYFGPGTRLTVT.

This clonotype was picked up many times. The rearrangement joins TRBV14 to TRBJ1-2; D is unclear. CDR3 size: 14 residues. With 2 bases removed from V and 6 bases from J, the gap between germline ends came to 13 bases. From germline, CDR1 is SGHDN and CDR2 FVKESK. CDR3 in DNA: TGTGCCAGCAGCCAACTTCAAGGGTCAGATGGCTACACCTTC. Translating gives CASSQLQGSDGYTF.

The chain recombines TRBV5-1 with TRBJ1-1, with no clear D. Germline V gene data show CDR1 as SGHRS and CDR2 as YFSETQ. The CDR3 is made up of 14 amino acids. Trimming shortened V by 0 bases and J by 0 bases, and 6 bases separated the two germline ends. The chain's CDR3 is CASSLVNLNTEAFF. In DNA form, the CDR3 reads TGCGCCAGCAGCTTGGTGAACCTGAACACTGAAGCTTTCTTT.

The sample holds many counts of this clonotype. The chain is built from TRBV23-1 and TRBJ1-5; D remains ambiguous. TRBV23-1 counts as an open reading frame of uncertain function. The CDR3 has 14 residues. Trimming removed 6 bases from V and 3 bases from J, with 12 bases in between. The CDR3 loop is CASRMDGDNQPQHF. DNA for the CDR3: TGCGCCAGCAGGATGGACGGAGACAATCAGCCCCAGCATTTT.

By sample fraction, this clonotype is medium-sized. The chain joins TRBV4-1 to TRBJ2-3; 7 bases match TRBD2. CDR3 length: 16 residues. Germline V gene lookup returns CDR1 MGHRA and CDR2 YSYEKL. The J segment lost 5 bases and the V segment lost 1 base, leaving 9 bases of the junction unmatched. Here the CDR3 DNA reads TGCGCCAGCAGCCAAGGGGAAGGACTAGGAAAAGATACGCAGTATTTT. This sequence encodes CASSQGEGLGKDTQYF.

This clonotype has a count of ten or more. The chain couples TRBV7-9 to TRBJ1-1; D gene unclear. Germline CDR1 SEHNR, CDR2 FQNEAQ (reference sequence). CDR3 length equals 12 residues. V dropped 2 bases and J dropped 7 bases, with 8 bases sitting between them. The CDR3 protein is CASSLWSDEAFF. CDR3 bases: TGTGCCAGCAGCTTATGGTCAGATGAAGCTTTCTTT.

This clonotype was counted at least ten times. The rearrangement links TRBV3-1 to TRBJ2-5; D not certain. The CDR3 totals 13 residues. Per germline, CDR1 LGHDT and CDR2 YNNKEL (reference sequence). Trimming cost V 1 base and J 1 base, with 4 bases left between them. The chain's CDR3 is CASSQVSQETQYF. CDR3 DNA: TGTGCCAGCAGCCAAGTTTCCCAAGAGACCCAGTACTTC.

This clonotype ranks as medium-sized. The V call is TRBV10-3, the J call TRBJ1-2; tentatively, D is TRBD1 (5 bases). The CDR3 has 14 amino acids. V lost 5 bases and J 3 bases, leaving 13 bases between the germline ends. Per the germline V gene, CDR1 is ENHRY and CDR2 is SYGVKD. CDR3 sequence: CAISPARGDYGYTF. The CDR3 region has the DNA TGTGCCATCAGTCCCGCCCGGGGGGACTATGGCTACACCTTC.

This clonotype was found many times. V gene TRBV18 combines with J gene TRBJ1-5, with D possibly matching TRBD1 (6 bases). Germline CDR1 is KGHSH and CDR2 is LQKENI. The CDR3 consists of 14 residues. The V gene lost 3 bases and the J gene lost 4 bases, with 10 bases spanning the gap. The CDR3 region has the DNA TGTGCCAGCTCACCGGACAGCGCGAATCAGCCCCAGCATTTT. As protein: CASSPDSANQPQHF. Using reference TRBV18 and TRBJ1-5 for the parts outside the CDR3, the full variable domain is NAGVMQNPRHLVRRRGQEARLRCSPMKGHSHVYWYRQLPEEGLKFMVYLQKENIIDESGMPKERFSAEFPKEGPSILRIQQVVRGDSAAYFCASSPDSANQPQHFGDGTRLSIL.

Sample share makes this clonotype medium-sized. The chain combines TRBV7-9 with TRBJ1-4; D gene unclear. Per the germline V gene, CDR1 is SEHNR and CDR2 is FQNEAQ (reference sequence). Deletions cut 4 bases from V and 1 base from J, with 7 bases between. The CDR3 length is 14 residues. In nucleotides, the CDR3 is TGTGCCAGCAGCTCATTAGTAACTAATGAAAAACTGTTTTTT. It specifies CASSSLVTNEKLFF.

This clonotype turned up a few times. The rearrangement uses TRBV11-2 and TRBJ2-1; D gene unclear. The CDR3 has 14 amino acids. Trimming left V 5 bases short and J 5 bases short, with 13 bases between. Germline V gene lookup returns CDR1 SGHAT and CDR2 FQNNGV. This chain's CDR3 is CASSTRTLNNEQFF. CDR3 sequence (DNA): TGTGCCAGCAGCACAAGGACGCTTAACAATGAGCAGTTCTTC.